The 31 T cell receptor beta chains below come from one sample, sequenced in a study of cytomegalovirus exposure and HLA in healthy donors (dated by TCRdb to about 2017). Library construction relied on the immunoSEQ multiplex PCR assay. A mixture of 60 forward primers for TCR Vbeta segments and 13 reverse primers for TCR Jbeta segments was used in the multiplex PCR. Sourced from immuneACCESS, this table was stored by TCRdb with only in-frame sequences that have V and J called. A share of the clones is absent; for the studies checked, an unresolved V gene accounts for under half, and the remainder has no known explanation. This sample's table carries around 58,000 clones. Around 9% of the sample goes to the ten largest clones. Sequencing used PBMCs. These receptors all stem from a man between 45 and 60 years old in good health and CMV-seropositive.

CDR3 loop: CASSQHRGGSTDTQYF. The CDR3 coding sequence is TGTGCCAGCAGCCAACACCGGGGGGGGTCCACAGATACGCAGTATTTT. The gene calls are TRBV14 and TRBJ2-3, with 8 nucleotides matching TRBD2. This CDR3 contains 16 residues. Germline CDR1 is SGHDN and CDR2 is FVKESK. J was trimmed by 2 bases and V by 2 bases; bases with no gene match: 6.

The J gene is TRBJ2-7, the V gene TRBV5-1, with TRBD2 identical over 8 bases. Germline V gene lookup returns CDR1 SGHRS and CDR2 YFSETQ. The CDR3 is made up of 14 amino acids. The junction had 9 bases not matched to a gene; V was cut back by 4 bases and J by 6 bases. The CDR3 reads CASSPGLVTSEQYF. In DNA, the CDR3 is TGCGCCAGCAGCCCGGGACTAGTAACATCCGAGCAGTACTTC.

This chain joins TRBV5-4 and TRBJ2-1, with D uncertain. Trimming took 1 base from V and 5 from J, leaving 4 bases between them. Germline V gene data show CDR1 as SGHNT and CDR2 as YYREEE (reference sequence). The CDR3 extends over 12 amino acids. In nucleotides, the CDR3 is TGTGCCAGCAGCTTGAGAGACAATGAGCAGTTCTTC. This sequence encodes CASSLRDNEQFF.

V and J are TRBV5-4 and TRBJ2-1; possibly TRBD1 for D (5 bases). V lost 3 bases, J lost 1 base, and 14 bases lay in between. Per the germline V gene, CDR1 is SGHNT and CDR2 is YYREEE (reference sequence). This CDR3 spans 16 amino acids. CDR3 region: CASSSATTDSYNEQFF. The CDR3 coding sequence is TGTGCCAGCAGCTCGGCAACGACAGATTCCTACAATGAGCAGTTCTTC.

The gene calls are TRBV30 and TRBJ1-5; D might be TRBD1 (6 bases). Trimming cost V 1 base and J 7 bases, with 17 bases left between them. In germline, CDR1 is GTSNPN, CDR2 SVGIG (reference sequence). The CDR3 loop spans 15 amino acids. The CDR3 nucleotides read TGTGCCTGGAGTGAGGGGGGGGCCGCGCGGCAGCCCCAGCATTTT. Translated, it gives CAWSEGGAARQPQHF.

This chain links TRBV30 with TRBJ2-3, with no clear D. V was cut by 2 bases and J by 6 bases, with 6 bases left in between. CDR3 size: 11 residues. Germline loops: CDR1 GTSNPN, CDR2 SVGIG (reference sequence). The CDR3 sequence: CAWSMRDTQYF. The DNA for the CDR3 is TGTGCCTGGAGTATGAGGGATACGCAGTATTTT.

This chain joins TRBV5-1 and TRBJ2-1; D gene uncertain. CDR3 length: 13 residues. In germline, CDR1 is SGHRS, CDR2 YFSETQ. With 0 bases removed from V and 6 bases from J, the gap between germline ends came to 7 bases. The CDR3 region has the DNA TGCGCCAGCAGCTTGGCCACTACCAATGAGCAGTTCTTC. Encoded protein: CASSLATTNEQFF.

The gene calls are TRBV18 and TRBJ1-2; 9 bases agree with TRBD1. CDR1 is KGHSH, CDR2 LQKENI, per germline. The CDR3 is 15 residues long. Trimming removed 4 bases from V and 4 bases from J; junction bases left unmatched: 7. CDR3 DNA sequence: TGTGCCAGCTCACAGGGACAGGGTGAGGGCTATGGCTACACCTTC. This sequence encodes CASSQGQGEGYGYTF.

The chain links TRBV28 to TRBJ1-5; D remains unclear. V was trimmed by 3 bases and J by 3 bases, leaving 9 bases between them. The CDR3 has 14 residues. CDR1 and CDR2 from the germline V gene are MDHEN and SYDVKM. The CDR3 nucleotides are TGTGCCAGCAGTTTGGGAGGGAACAATCAGCCCCAGCATTTT. Its translation is CASSLGGNNQPQHF. The entire variable domain, with the rest obtained from reference TRBV28 and TRBJ1-5, is as follows: DVKVTQSSRYLVKRTGEKVFLECVQDMDHENMFWYRQDPGLGLRLIYFSYDVKMKEKGDIPEGYSVSREKKERFSLILESASTNQTSMYLCASSLGGNNQPQHFGDGTRLSIL.

The chain has TRBV30 and TRBJ2-7; 8 nucleotides align to TRBD2. Germline V lookup: CDR1 GTSNPN, CDR2 SVGIG (reference sequence). J was trimmed by 7 bases and V by 0 bases; bases with no gene match: 2. The CDR3 is 12 amino acids. The CDR3 coding sequence is TGTGCCTGGAGTGTGCGGGGGGATGAGCAGTACTTC. Translated, it gives CAWSVRGDEQYF.

V is TRBV27 and J is TRBJ1-1; D possibly corresponds to TRBD1 (6 bases). Trimming shortened V by 6 bases and J by 1 base, and 12 bases separated the two germline ends. The CDR3 covers 14 residues. Germline V gene data show CDR1 as MNHEY and CDR2 as SMNVEV (reference sequence). CDR3 protein: CASRTDRSNTEAFF. DNA for the CDR3: TGTGCCAGCAGGACCGACAGGTCGAACACTGAAGCTTTCTTT.

This sequence joins TRBV7-6 and TRBJ2-1; the D gene is possibly TRBD1 (5 bases). The germline gives CDR1 SGHVS, CDR2 FNYEAQ. Trimming left V 2 bases short and J 7 bases short, with 12 bases between. The CDR3 is 14 residues long. The CDR3 DNA follows: TGTGCCAGCAGCTTAACGGCAGGGTCGAATGAGCAGTTCTTC. Translated: CASSLTAGSNEQFF.

CDR3: CASSLTGELFF. In DNA form, the CDR3 reads TGTGCCAGTAGTCTCACCGGGGAGCTGTTTTTT. The chain has TRBV19 and TRBJ2-2, with no clear D. The CDR3 contains 11 residues. The germline CDR1 and CDR2 sequences are LNHDA and SQIVND (reference sequence). V lost 5 bases and J 4 bases, leaving 2 bases between the germline ends.

The J gene is TRBJ2-3, the V gene TRBV11-3, with TRBD1 identical over 9 bases. The junction had 10 bases not matched to a gene; V was cut back by 0 bases and J by 3 bases. The CDR3 consists of 18 residues. The germline gives CDR1 SGHNT, CDR2 YENEEA. In DNA, the CDR3 is TGTGCCAGCAGCTTAGATCCACCGGGGACAGGGTTAACAGATACGCAGTATTTT. The encoded protein is CASSLDPPGTGLTDTQYF.

V is TRBV29-1 and J is TRBJ2-1, with D maybe TRBD2 (5 bases). The CDR3 has 14 residues. V lost 3 bases and J lost 1, with 10 bases in between. Germline V lookup: CDR1 SQVTM, CDR2 ANQGSEA. The CDR3 sequence: CSVELALSYNEQFF. Here the CDR3 DNA reads TGCAGCGTTGAGCTAGCTCTTTCCTACAATGAGCAGTTCTTC.

The chain is built from TRBV6-5 and TRBJ1-1; a weak D match, TRBD1 (6 bases). Trimming left V 6 bases short and J 4 bases short, with 15 bases between. Germline lookup yields CDR1 MNHEY and CDR2 SVGAGI. This CDR3 has 14 residues. The CDR3 bases are TGTGCCAGCAGCCGCCCAGGGGTAGTCACTGAAGCTTTCTTT. Its translation: CASSRPGVVTEAFF.

This chain uses TRBV5-1 with TRBJ2-3; D call uncertain. Germline lookup yields CDR1 SGHRS and CDR2 YFSETQ. V was shortened by 4 bases and J by 6 bases, with 18 bases between the two germline ends. The CDR3 runs 15 residues. CDR3 residues: CASSREVPDEDTQYF. CDR3 sequence (DNA): TGCGCCAGCAGCCGCGAGGTCCCGGATGAGGATACGCAGTATTTT.

The chain couples TRBV18 to TRBJ2-1, with 12 bases matching TRBD1. Germline-derived CDR1 and CDR2 are KGHSH and LQKENI. J lost 3 bases, V lost 3 bases, and 12 bases had no gene match. CDR3 length equals 19 residues. The CDR3 DNA is TGTGCCAGCTCACCCTACGGCGGGGACAGGGGGCTTTACTACAATGAGCAGTTCTTC. Its translation: CASSPYGGDRGLYYNEQFF.

The chain links TRBV6-6 to TRBJ2-6; D is unclear. This CDR3 spans 16 amino acids. Germline assignment: CDR1 MNHNY and CDR2 SVGAGI (reference sequence). V was pared by 0 bases and J by 2 bases, with 8 bases between. This CDR3 reads CASSYSTVAGANVLTF. The CDR3 coding sequence is TGTGCCAGCAGTTACTCCACAGTAGCTGGGGCCAACGTCCTGACTTTC.

The chain links TRBV4-3 to TRBJ1-1, with TRBD1 as a possible D gene (5 bases). The CDR3 is 16 residues long. The ends were cut back, 0 bases at V and 9 bases at J, with 20 bases in the middle. In germline, CDR1 is LGHNA, CDR2 YSLEER. The CDR3 sequence: CASSQDWRDSVEKAFF. The CDR3 nucleotides are TGCGCCAGCAGCCAAGATTGGAGGGACTCAGTAGAAAAAGCTTTCTTT.

This rearrangement joins TRBV6-1 to TRBJ2-7; D perhaps matches TRBD2 (7 bases). Per the germline V gene, CDR1 is MNHNS and CDR2 is SASEGT. V lost 7 bases to trimming and J lost 4 bases, with 14 bases between them. There are 13 residues in the CDR3. The CDR3 region has the DNA TGTGCCAGCAAGGGGGAGGGTGGGTACGAGCAGTACTTC. Encoded protein: CASKGEGGYEQYF.

The chain joins TRBV5-5 to TRBJ2-4, with D hard to call. The CDR3 is 14 amino acids. Germline V CDR1 and CDR2: SGHKS, YYEKEE (reference sequence). With 2 bases removed from V and 7 bases from J, the gap between germline ends came to 13 bases. The CDR3 DNA reads TGTGCCAGCAGCTTAACCACCCCTAGGAACATTCAGTACTTC. Its translation: CASSLTTPRNIQYF.

On this clone itself: This CDR3 is also generated by other DNA sequences in the sample. V gene TRBV4-3 combines with J gene TRBJ1-6, with 10 positions matching TRBD1. The CDR3 runs to 16 residues. V lost 3 bases, J lost 10 bases, and 9 bases stayed unmatched. Germline V gene lookup returns CDR1 LGHNA and CDR2 YSLEER. CDR3 loop: CASSQGSRDRGSPLHF. CDR3 sequence (DNA): TGCGCCAGCAGCCAGGGATCCCGGGACAGGGGATCACCCCTCCACTTT.

DNA of the CDR3: TGTGCCAGCAGCGTAGATGTGGGCTACACTGAAGCTTTCTTT. Protein: CASSVDVGYTEAFF. The rearrangement joins TRBV9 to TRBJ1-1, with unresolved D. Between the trimmed V and J ends, which lost 0 bases and 3 bases, there was a span of 9 bases. Per germline, CDR1 SGDLS and CDR2 YYNGEE. The CDR3 covers 14 residues.

J is TRBJ2-3 and V is TRBV7-2; unclear D gene. Looked up from germline, CDR1 is SGHTA and CDR2 is FQGNSA. V was trimmed by 1 base and J by 7 bases, leaving 15 bases between them. CDR3 length equals 15 residues. CDR3 region: CASSLGRSIDNTQYF. The CDR3 region has the DNA TGTGCCAGCAGCTTAGGTCGGAGCATAGATAATACGCAGTATTTT.

The V gene is TRBV5-1, the J gene TRBJ1-3; D is possibly TRBD1 (5 bases). V lost 1 base, J lost 0 bases, and 17 bases lay in between. Per germline, CDR1 SGHRS and CDR2 YFSETQ. The CDR3 extends over 18 amino acids. CDR3 loop: CASSLWGGDRSSGNTIYF. The DNA of the CDR3 is TGCGCCAGCAGCTTGTGGGGCGGGGACCGGTCCTCTGGAAACACCATATATTTT.

The V call is TRBV9, the J call TRBJ1-2; 9 nucleotides agree with TRBD1. V was pared by 7 bases and J by 5 bases, with 12 bases of the junction left unmatched. This CDR3 has 15 amino acids. The germline V gene encodes CDR1 SGDLS and CDR2 YYNGEE. DNA of the CDR3: TGTGCCAGCCGTCCCGGGACAGGGTTCGGTTATGGCTACACCTTC. It encodes CASRPGTGFGYGYTF.

The rearrangement joins TRBV30 to TRBJ1-1, with TRBD1 identical over 12 bases. Trimming cost V 6 bases and J 11 bases; bases outside gene matches: 10. Germline lookup yields CDR1 GTSNPN and CDR2 SVGIG (reference sequence). This CDR3 is 13 amino acids long. The CDR3 loop reads CACQTGQGARAFF. CDR3 sequence (DNA): TGTGCCTGTCAGACGGGACAGGGGGCGCGGGCTTTCTTT.

V gene TRBV2 combines with J gene TRBJ2-2, with 15 bases fitting TRBD2. V trimming: 5 bases; J trimming: 3 bases; junction bases outside the gene matches: 4. CDR1 and CDR2 (germline): SNHLY, FYNNEI. This CDR3 spans 17 amino acids. The DNA of the CDR3 is TGTGCCAGCAGTCTCGGACTAGCGGGGGGGTACACCGGGGAGCTGTTTTTT. It is translated as CASSLGLAGGYTGELFF.

This chain uses TRBV4-1 with TRBJ2-7; 8 positions match TRBD1. The junction had 9 bases not matched to a gene; V was cut back by 4 bases and J by 4 bases. The CDR3 is made up of 15 amino acids. Per germline, CDR1 MGHRA and CDR2 YSYEKL. The CDR3 region has the DNA TGCGCCAGCAGCCTTAACCTTGGGACAGGTTACGAGCAGTACTTC. This gives the protein CASSLNLGTGYEQYF.

The rearrangement joins TRBV27 to TRBJ2-7; 8 nucleotides match TRBD2. Germline-derived CDR1 and CDR2 are MNHEY and SMNVEV (reference sequence). V lost 3 bases, J lost 3 bases, and 4 bases stayed unmatched. This CDR3 comprises 14 residues. CDR3 protein: CASSFGTRNYEQYF. DNA for the CDR3: TGTGCCAGCAGTTTCGGGACTAGGAACTACGAGCAGTACTTC.